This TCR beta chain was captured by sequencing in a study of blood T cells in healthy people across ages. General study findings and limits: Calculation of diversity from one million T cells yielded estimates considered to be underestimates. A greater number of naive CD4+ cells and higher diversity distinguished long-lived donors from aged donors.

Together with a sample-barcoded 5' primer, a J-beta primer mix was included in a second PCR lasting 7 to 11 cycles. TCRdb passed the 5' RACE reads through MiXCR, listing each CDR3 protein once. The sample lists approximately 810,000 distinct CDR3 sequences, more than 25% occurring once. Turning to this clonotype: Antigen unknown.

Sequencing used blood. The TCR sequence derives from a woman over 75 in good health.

The CDR3 region is CSVSGGGGADEQFF. CDR3 bases: TGCAGTGTTAGCGGGGGCGGGGGGGCCGATGAGCAGTTCTTC. The V and J genes are TRBV20-1 and TRBJ2-1, with 9 bases that match TRBD2. The germline gives CDR1 DFQATT, CDR2 SNEGSKA (reference sequence). This CDR3 has 14 amino acids. V shed 7 bases and J 8 bases; nucleotides not matched to a gene: 12.